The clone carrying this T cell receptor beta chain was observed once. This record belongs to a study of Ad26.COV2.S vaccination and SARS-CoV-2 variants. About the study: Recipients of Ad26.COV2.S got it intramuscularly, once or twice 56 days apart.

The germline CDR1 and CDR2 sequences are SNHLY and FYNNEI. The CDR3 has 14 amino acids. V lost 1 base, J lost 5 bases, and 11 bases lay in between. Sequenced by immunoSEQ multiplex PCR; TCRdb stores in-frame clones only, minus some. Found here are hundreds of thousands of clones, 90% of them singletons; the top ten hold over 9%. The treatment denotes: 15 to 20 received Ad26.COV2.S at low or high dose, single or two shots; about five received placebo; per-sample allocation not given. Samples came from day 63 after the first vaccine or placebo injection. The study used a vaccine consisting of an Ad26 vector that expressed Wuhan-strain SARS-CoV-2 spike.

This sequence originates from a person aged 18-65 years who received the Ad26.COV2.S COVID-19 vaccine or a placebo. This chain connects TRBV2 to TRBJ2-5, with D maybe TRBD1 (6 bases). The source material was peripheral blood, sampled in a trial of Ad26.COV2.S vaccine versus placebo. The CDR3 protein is CASSEGQAVETQYF. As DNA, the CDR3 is TGTGCCAGCAGTGAAGGACAGGCAGTGGAGACCCAGTACTTC.